The 3 T cell receptor beta chains below come from one sample, sequenced in a study of T cells in Graves' hyperthyroidism and ophthalmopathy (dated 2019 in TCRdb). Libraries came from multiplex PCR. Sequencing relied on an Illumina HiSeq 2000. Amplification of TCR beta CDR3 regions was carried out from RNA transcripts. For the first round of RT-PCR on the TCR CDR3, the HTBI primer set was used together with the Qiagen OneStep RT-PCR kit. The public sequencing data were trimmed at Q25 with fastp and processed into clonotypes with MiXCR by TCRdb, which kept only in-frame beta chains. Rows matching on CDR3 protein sequence are summarized as one entry with the most common DNA and genes. The sample has over 700,000 distinct CDR3 sequences on record, over 35% of them singletons. The ten largest account for approximately 8.7% of the sample. Source material: blood. The receptors stem from a young man with Graves' hyperthyroidism.

This clonotype was seen more than once but under ten times. The CDR3 DNA is TGTGCCACCAGTGATGGGAGGACGCAGTATTTT. Translating gives CATSDGRTQYF. The chain combines TRBV24-1 with TRBJ2-3; D is perhaps TRBD2 (6 bases). The germline gives CDR1 KGHDR, CDR2 SFDVKD. V lost 3 bases and J lost 9, with 6 bases in between. There are 11 residues in the CDR3.

The table lists this clonotype with many counts. The chain couples TRBV10-3 to TRBJ2-5, with TRBD1 matching 9 bases. Per germline, CDR1 ENHRY and CDR2 SYGVKD. This CDR3 has 13 amino acids. Trimming cost V 6 bases and J 3 bases; bases outside gene matches: 2. For the CDR3, the DNA is TGTGCCATCAGGGGGACAGGGAAAGAGACCCAGTACTTC. Translation gives CAIRGTGKETQYF.

CDR3 protein: CASREAGFGYTF. As DNA, the CDR3 is TGTGCCAGCAGAGAGGCAGGGTTTGGCTACACCTTC. J is TRBJ1-2 and V is TRBV7-6, with D perhaps matching TRBD1 (5 bases). V lost 6 bases to trimming and J lost 7 bases, with 12 bases between them. Germline CDR1 reads SGHVS; CDR2 reads FNYEAQ. The CDR3 consists of 12 residues.